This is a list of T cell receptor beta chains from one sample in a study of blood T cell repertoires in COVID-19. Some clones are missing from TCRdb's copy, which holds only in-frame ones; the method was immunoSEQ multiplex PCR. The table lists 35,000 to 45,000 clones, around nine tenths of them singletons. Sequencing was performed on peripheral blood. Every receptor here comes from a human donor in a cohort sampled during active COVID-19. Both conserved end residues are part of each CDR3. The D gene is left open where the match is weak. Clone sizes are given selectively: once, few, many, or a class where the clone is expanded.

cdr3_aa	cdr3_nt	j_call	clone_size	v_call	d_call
CASSEVVGAIAKNIQYF	TGTGCCAGCAGTGAAGTGGTGGGGGCTATAGCCAAAAACATTCAGTACTTC	TRBJ2-4	once	TRBV6-1	NA
CASRLASGGRYEQYF	TGTGCCAGCCGGTTGGCTAGCGGGGGACGATACGAGCAGTACTTC	TRBJ2-7	NA	TRBV2	TRBD2
CASSLQGSGELFF	TGTGCCAGCAGCTTACAGGGAAGCGGGGAGCTGTTTTTT	TRBJ2-2	NA	TRBV11-3	NA
CASSQAPAGTSATDTQYF	TGTGCCAGCAGCCAAGCACCCGCGGGGACTAGCGCAACAGATACGCAGTATTTT	TRBJ2-3	NA	TRBV3-1/TRBV3-2	TRBD2
CAISTSTSVADTQYF	TGTGCCATCAGTACTTCGACTAGCGTGGCAGATACGCAGTATTTT	TRBJ2-3	NA	TRBV10-3	TRBD2
CSVDGVSGTGRKGNTDTQYF	TGCAGCGTTGATGGGGTTTCCGGGACAGGAAGAAAAGGGAACACAGATACGCAGTATTTT	TRBJ2-3	NA	TRBV29-1	TRBD1
CASHQLAQGEAFF	TGTGCCAGCCACCAACTAGCCCAGGGTGAAGCTTTCTTT	TRBJ1-1	NA	TRBV11-3	NA
CATSGTGEGDTQYF	TGTGCCACCAGCGGGACAGGGGAGGGTGATACGCAGTATTTT	TRBJ2-3	NA	TRBV24-1	TRBD1
CASSAGSSSYGYTF	TGTGCCAGCAGCGCCGGGTCATCCTCCTATGGCTACACCTTC	TRBJ1-2	NA	TRBV9	NA
CASSLTMVAGFQETQYF	TGTGCCAGCAGCTTAACAATGGTAGCGGGTTTCCAAGAGACCCAGTACTTC	TRBJ2-5	NA	TRBV7-6	TRBD2
CASSQTLTGGRGYTF	TGTGCCAGCAGCCAGACCTTGACAGGGGGCAGGGGCTACACCTTC	TRBJ1-2	NA	TRBV27	TRBD1
CASSPEVSSGGFDEQFF	TGCGCCAGCAGCCCGGAGGTGTCTAGCGGGGGGTTCGATGAGCAGTTCTTC	TRBJ2-1	few	TRBV5-1	TRBD2
CASSWGRQETQYF	TGTGCCAGCAGTTGGGGCAGACAAGAGACCCAGTACTTC	TRBJ2-5	NA	TRBV6-5	NA
CASSAAGAGRSYGYTF	TGTGCCAGCAGTGCCGCAGGGGCGGGTAGGAGCTATGGCTACACCTTC	TRBJ1-2	once	TRBV27	NA
CASSPQGNTEAFF	TGTGCCAGCAGTCCACAGGGGAACACTGAAGCTTTCTTT	TRBJ1-1	NA	TRBV12-3/TRBV12-4	NA
CASSSRRRGGTEAFF	TGTGCCAGCAGCTCCCGTCGGAGGGGGGGCACTGAAGCTTTCTTT	TRBJ1-1	once	TRBV14	NA
CASSPGQANTEAFF	TGTGCCAGCAGCCCGGGACAGGCGAACACTGAAGCTTTCTTT	TRBJ1-1	NA	TRBV13	TRBD1
CASSPRTGGPTNTGELFF	TGTGCCAGCAGCCCAAGGACAGGGGGACCAACGAACACCGGGGAGCTGTTTTTT	TRBJ2-2	NA	TRBV7-9	TRBD1
CASSLVEYNEQFF	TGTGCCAGCAGCTTAGTTGAGTACAATGAGCAGTTCTTC	TRBJ2-1	few	TRBV7-8	NA
CASSPRGSWPRSPLHF	TGTGCCAGTAGTCCCCGCGGCAGTTGGCCTCGGTCACCCCTCCACTTT	TRBJ1-6	NA	TRBV19	NA
CASSLGLQGNSPLHF	TGTGCCAGCAGCTTAGGGCTTCAGGGGAATTCACCCCTCCACTTT	TRBJ1-6	NA	TRBV7-8	NA
CASSPPSPTSGGAGRPDTQYF	TGTGCCAGCTCACCACCCTCCCCGACTAGCGGGGGGGCCGGGCGGCCAGATACGCAGTATTTT	TRBJ2-3	NA	TRBV18	TRBD2
CASSIGGQTSSYEQYF	TGTGCCAGTAGTATAGGGGGACAGACGAGCTCCTACGAGCAGTACTTC	TRBJ2-7	NA	TRBV19	TRBD1
CSVRNRGTVLETQYF	TGCAGCGTCCGTAACAGGGGCACGGTTTTGGAGACCCAGTACTTC	TRBJ2-5	NA	TRBV29-1	TRBD1
CAWSPGLAGYEQYF	TGTGCCTGGAGTCCGGGACTAGCGGGCTACGAGCAGTACTTC	TRBJ2-7	NA	TRBV30	TRBD2
CASSLGGALRETQYF	TGTGCCAGCAGCCTCGGGGGGGCCTTGCGAGAGACCCAGTACTTC	TRBJ2-5	NA	TRBV5-4	TRBD2
CASSLSPSGAKSYEQYF	TGTGCCAGCAGCTTATCCCCCTCAGGGGCCAAATCCTACGAGCAGTACTTC	TRBJ2-7	NA	TRBV7-8	NA
CASHGGPPETQYF	TGTGCCAGCCACGGGGGTCCCCCCGAGACCCAGTACTTC	TRBJ2-5	NA	TRBV11-1	NA
CASRKQGTGELFF	TGTGCCAGCAGAAAACAGGGAACCGGGGAGCTGTTTTTT	TRBJ2-2	NA	TRBV12-3/TRBV12-4	NA
CASSLAGGQETQYF	TGTGCCAGCAGCTTAGCGGGGGGGCAGGAGACCCAGTACTTC	TRBJ2-5	NA	TRBV7-9	NA